Each of the 10 T cell receptor beta chains below was sequenced from the same sample in a study of shared clonotypes between healthy human individuals. Naive-designated CD8 cells lacked CD45RO, were positively enriched for CCR7, and omitted terminally differentiated effector memory CD45RA+ cells. Clones were sequenced by immunoSEQ multiplex PCR, and TCRdb holds only the in-frame ones, with some missing. This table has about 2 million clones, roughly 95% appearing once. Sequenced: naive CD8+ T cells sorted from blood. The receptors were gathered from a man between 18 and 35 years old in good health.

This clone has just one count. The chain carries TRBV14 and TRBJ2-7; TRBD1 aligns across 7 bases. The CDR3 loop spans 14 amino acids. Trimming at V came to 5 bases and at J to 0 bases, leaving 4 bases not matched to a gene. The germline CDR1 and CDR2 sequences are SGHDN and FVKESK. The CDR3 is CASSSRDSSYEQYF. DNA of the CDR3: TGTGCCAGCAGCTCCCGGGACAGCTCCTACGAGCAGTACTTC.

This rearrangement joins TRBV5-1 to TRBJ2-1, with D possibly TRBD1 on 5 matching bases. The CDR3 is 16 amino acids. The V and J ends lost 1 base and 2 bases respectively, with 13 bases between them. Germline CDR1 and CDR2: SGHRS and YFSETQ. The CDR3 reads CASSLFRDSTYNEQFF. The DNA of the CDR3 is TGCGCCAGCAGCTTGTTTCGAGACAGCACCTACAATGAGCAGTTCTTC.

This clone has only a few counts. The same CDR3 arises from other DNA sequences in this sample as well. The J gene is TRBJ2-7, the V gene TRBV27; possible D gene TRBD1, 5 bases. The CDR3 runs 13 residues. V was shortened by 3 bases and J by 2 bases, with 8 bases between the two germline ends. Per germline, CDR1 MNHEY and CDR2 SMNVEV (reference sequence). The CDR3 sequence: CASSFQGTYEQYF. In DNA form, the CDR3 reads TGTGCCAGCAGTTTTCAGGGAACCTACGAGCAGTACTTC.

The chain carries TRBV7-6 and TRBJ2-5; no reliable D call. The CDR3 contains 13 residues. Germline CDR1 and CDR2: SGHVS and FNYEAQ. V shed 1 base and J shed 4 bases, with 7 bases lying between them. The CDR3 loop is CASSLDRSETQYF. CDR3 nucleotides: TGTGCCAGCAGCTTAGATCGCTCAGAGACCCAGTACTTC.

This chain joins TRBV18 and TRBJ1-1; D ambiguous. Looked up from germline, CDR1 is KGHSH and CDR2 is LQKENI. This CDR3 region has 12 residues. V was cut by 6 bases and J by 2 bases, with 7 bases left in between. CDR3 DNA sequence: TGTGCCAGCTCCCCCGATAACACTGAAGCTTTCTTT. Protein sequence: CASSPDNTEAFF.

Details on this clone: Other DNA sequences within the sample encode an identical CDR3. The chain has TRBV6-1 and TRBJ2-2; no clear D. V lost 7 bases, J lost 3 bases, and 3 bases lay in between. CDR1 is MNHNS and CDR2 is SASEGT in the germline V gene. This CDR3 has 11 residues. CDR3 DNA sequence: TGTGCCAGCACACACACCGGGGAGCTGTTTTTT. The encoded protein is CASTHTGELFF.

The chain couples TRBV5-1 to TRBJ2-1; 7 bases are a match to TRBD2. Trimming removed 1 base from V and 5 bases from J; junction bases left unmatched: 3. Germline V lookup: CDR1 SGHRS, CDR2 YFSETQ. The CDR3 has 14 residues. The CDR3 bases are TGCGCCAGCAGCTTGCGGGGGGAAAACAATGAGCAGTTCTTC. Its translation: CASSLRGENNEQFF.

The rearrangement links TRBV6-5 to TRBJ1-6; maybe TRBD1 (5 bases). V lost 0 bases, J lost 7 bases, and 13 bases lay in between. CDR3 length: 16 amino acids. Germline V lookup: CDR1 MNHEY, CDR2 SVGAGI. This CDR3 reads CASSYSQGGNNSPLHF. The DNA of the CDR3 is TGTGCCAGCAGTTACTCCCAGGGAGGAAACAATTCACCCCTCCACTTT.

This sequence joins TRBV4-1 and TRBJ1-2, with a possible D match to TRBD1 (5 bases). The germline V gene encodes CDR1 MGHRA and CDR2 YSYEKL. This CDR3 is 13 amino acids long. Trimming cost V 5 bases and J 10 bases, with 17 bases left between them. The CDR3: CASSATEDGPYTF. The CDR3 DNA follows: TGCGCCAGCAGCGCGACAGAGGATGGTCCCTACACCTTC.

The chain links TRBV6-6 to TRBJ1-1; D is possibly TRBD1 (5 bases). V was clipped by 10 bases and J by 7 bases, with 13 bases between them. Germline assignment: CDR1 MNHNY and CDR2 SVGAGI (reference sequence). This CDR3 is 11 amino acids long. The chain's CDR3 is CATPGQFEAFF. DNA of the CDR3: TGTGCCACCCCCGGACAATTTGAAGCTTTCTTT.